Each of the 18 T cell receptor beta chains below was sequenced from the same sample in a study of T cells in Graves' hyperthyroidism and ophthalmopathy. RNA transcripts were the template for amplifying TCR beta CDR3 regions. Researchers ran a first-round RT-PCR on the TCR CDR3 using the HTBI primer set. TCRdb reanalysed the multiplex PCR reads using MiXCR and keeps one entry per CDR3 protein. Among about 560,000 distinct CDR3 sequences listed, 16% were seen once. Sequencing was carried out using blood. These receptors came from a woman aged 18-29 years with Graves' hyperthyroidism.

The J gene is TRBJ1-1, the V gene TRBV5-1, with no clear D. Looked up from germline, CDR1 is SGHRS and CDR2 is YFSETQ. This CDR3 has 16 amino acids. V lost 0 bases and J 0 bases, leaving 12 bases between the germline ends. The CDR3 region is CASSLVEGLVNTEAFF. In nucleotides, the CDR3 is TGCGCCAGCAGCTTGGTGGAGGGTCTGGTGAACACTGAAGCTTTCTTT.

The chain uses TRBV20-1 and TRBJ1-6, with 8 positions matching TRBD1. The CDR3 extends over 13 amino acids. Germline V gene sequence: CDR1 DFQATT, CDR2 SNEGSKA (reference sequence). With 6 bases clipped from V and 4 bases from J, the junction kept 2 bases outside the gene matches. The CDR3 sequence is CSARTGYNSPLHF. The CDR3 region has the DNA TGCAGTGCACGGACAGGGTATAATTCACCCCTCCACTTT.

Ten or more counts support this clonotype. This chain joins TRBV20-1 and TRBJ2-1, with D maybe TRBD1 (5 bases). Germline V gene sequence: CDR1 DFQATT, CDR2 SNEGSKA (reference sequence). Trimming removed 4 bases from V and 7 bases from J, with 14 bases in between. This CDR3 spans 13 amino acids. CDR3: CSAKVRARNEQFF. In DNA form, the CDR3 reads TGCAGTGCTAAGGTCAGGGCGAGAAATGAGCAGTTCTTC.

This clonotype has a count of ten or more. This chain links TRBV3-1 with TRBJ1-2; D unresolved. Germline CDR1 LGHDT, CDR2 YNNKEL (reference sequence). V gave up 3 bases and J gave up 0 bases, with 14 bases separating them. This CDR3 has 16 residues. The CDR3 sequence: CASSHFTGLANYGYTF. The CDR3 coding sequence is TGTGCCAGCAGCCACTTTACGGGCTTAGCTAACTATGGCTACACCTTC.

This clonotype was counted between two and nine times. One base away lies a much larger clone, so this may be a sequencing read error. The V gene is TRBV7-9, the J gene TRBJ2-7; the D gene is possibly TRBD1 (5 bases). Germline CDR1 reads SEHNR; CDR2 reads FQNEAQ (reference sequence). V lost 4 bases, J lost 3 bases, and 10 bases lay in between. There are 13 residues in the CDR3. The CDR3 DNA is TGTGCCAGCAGCTCACGACAGCGCTACGAGCAGTACTTC. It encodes CASSSRQRYEQYF.

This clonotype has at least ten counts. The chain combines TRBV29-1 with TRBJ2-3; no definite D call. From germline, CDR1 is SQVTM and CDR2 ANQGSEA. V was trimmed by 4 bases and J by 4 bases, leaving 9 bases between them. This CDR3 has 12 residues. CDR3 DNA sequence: TGCAGCGTTGTTAGCCCTTCAGATACGCAGTATTTT. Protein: CSVVSPSDTQYF.

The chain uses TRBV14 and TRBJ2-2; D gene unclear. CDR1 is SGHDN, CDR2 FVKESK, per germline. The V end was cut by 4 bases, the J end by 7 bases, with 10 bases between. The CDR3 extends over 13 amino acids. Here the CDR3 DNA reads TGTGCCAGCAGCCCACGGTTGAACGGGGAGCTGTTTTTT. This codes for CASSPRLNGELFF.

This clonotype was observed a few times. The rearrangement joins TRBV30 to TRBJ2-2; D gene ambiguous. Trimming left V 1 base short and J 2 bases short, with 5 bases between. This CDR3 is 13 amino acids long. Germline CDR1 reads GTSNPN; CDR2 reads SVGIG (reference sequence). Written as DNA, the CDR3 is TGTGCCTGGAGTGAGGCTAACACCGGGGAGCTGTTTTTT. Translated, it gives CAWSEANTGELFF.

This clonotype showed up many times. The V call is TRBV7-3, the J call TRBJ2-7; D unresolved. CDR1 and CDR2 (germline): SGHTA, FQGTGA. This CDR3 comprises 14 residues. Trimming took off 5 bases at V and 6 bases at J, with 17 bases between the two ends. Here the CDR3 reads CASSENSVPSEQYF. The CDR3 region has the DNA TGTGCCAGCAGCGAGAATTCAGTGCCCTCCGAGCAGTACTTC.

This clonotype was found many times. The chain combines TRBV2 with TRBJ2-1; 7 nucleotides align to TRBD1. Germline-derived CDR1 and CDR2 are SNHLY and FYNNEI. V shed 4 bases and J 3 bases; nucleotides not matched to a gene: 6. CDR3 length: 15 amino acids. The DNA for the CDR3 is TGTGCCAGCAGTGGGGCTAGGGGGCTCTACAATGAGCAGTTCTTC. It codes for CASSGARGLYNEQFF.

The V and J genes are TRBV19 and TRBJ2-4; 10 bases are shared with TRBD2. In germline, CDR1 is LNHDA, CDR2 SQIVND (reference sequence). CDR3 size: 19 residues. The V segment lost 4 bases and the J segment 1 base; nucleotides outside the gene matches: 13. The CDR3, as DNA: TGTGCCAGTAGTACAGGGGGACTAGCGTCCCGGGCGGCCAAAAACATTCAGTACTTC. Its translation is CASSTGGLASRAAKNIQYF.

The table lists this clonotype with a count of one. The CDR3 DNA reads as TGCAGTGCCCCTGGACTAACGGGAACGAGCGAGCAGTACTTC. Protein: CSAPGLTGTSEQYF. The chain combines TRBV20-1 with TRBJ2-7; D perhaps matches TRBD2 (6 bases). Between the trimmed V and J ends, which lost 6 bases and 6 bases, there was a span of 21 bases. The germline V gene encodes CDR1 DFQATT and CDR2 SNEGSKA (reference sequence). The CDR3 covers 14 residues.

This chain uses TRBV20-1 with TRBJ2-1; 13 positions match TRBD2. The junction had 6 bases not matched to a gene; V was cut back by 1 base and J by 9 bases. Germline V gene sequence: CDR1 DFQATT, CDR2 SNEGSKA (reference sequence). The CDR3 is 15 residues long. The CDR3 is CSARVGLAGVSEQFF. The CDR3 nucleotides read TGCAGTGCTAGAGTCGGACTAGCGGGAGTGAGTGAGCAGTTCTTC.

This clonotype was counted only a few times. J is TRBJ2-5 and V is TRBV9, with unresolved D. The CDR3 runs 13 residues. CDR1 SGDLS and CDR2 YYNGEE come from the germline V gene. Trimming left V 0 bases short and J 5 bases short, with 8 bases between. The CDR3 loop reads CASSVDGAETQYF. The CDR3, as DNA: TGTGCCAGCAGCGTAGACGGTGCGGAGACCCAGTACTTC.

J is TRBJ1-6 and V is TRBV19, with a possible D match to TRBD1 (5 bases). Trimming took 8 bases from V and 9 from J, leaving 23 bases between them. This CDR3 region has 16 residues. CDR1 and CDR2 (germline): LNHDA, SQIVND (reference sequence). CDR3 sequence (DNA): TGTGCCAGTCAAGACTTGCAGGGACCTCGCAGTTCACCCCTCCACTTT. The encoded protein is CASQDLQGPRSSPLHF.

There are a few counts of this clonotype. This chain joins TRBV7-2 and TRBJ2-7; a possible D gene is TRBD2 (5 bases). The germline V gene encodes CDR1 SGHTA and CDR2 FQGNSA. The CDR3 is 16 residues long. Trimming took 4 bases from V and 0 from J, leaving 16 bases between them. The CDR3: CASSSQYGDSSYEQYF. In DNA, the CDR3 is TGTGCCAGCAGCTCGCAGTACGGGGATAGCTCCTACGAGCAGTACTTC.

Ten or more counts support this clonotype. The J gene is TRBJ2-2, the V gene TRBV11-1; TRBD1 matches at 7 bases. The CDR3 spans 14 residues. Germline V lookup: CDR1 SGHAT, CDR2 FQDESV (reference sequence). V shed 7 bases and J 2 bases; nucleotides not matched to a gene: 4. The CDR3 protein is CASTGGVNTGELFF. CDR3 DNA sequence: TGTGCCAGCACAGGGGGTGTAAACACCGGGGAGCTGTTTTTT.

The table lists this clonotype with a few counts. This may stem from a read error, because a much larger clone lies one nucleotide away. CDR3 sequence (DNA): TGTGCCAGCAGCTCCGGGACTAGCTGGTCCTACGAGCAGTACTTC. Protein: CASSSGTSWSYEQYF. The chain couples TRBV7-9 to TRBJ2-7; 9 nucleotides match TRBD2. With 4 bases clipped from V and 1 base from J, the junction kept 5 bases outside the gene matches. This CDR3 contains 15 residues. Germline V lookup: CDR1 SEHNR, CDR2 FQNEAQ (reference sequence).